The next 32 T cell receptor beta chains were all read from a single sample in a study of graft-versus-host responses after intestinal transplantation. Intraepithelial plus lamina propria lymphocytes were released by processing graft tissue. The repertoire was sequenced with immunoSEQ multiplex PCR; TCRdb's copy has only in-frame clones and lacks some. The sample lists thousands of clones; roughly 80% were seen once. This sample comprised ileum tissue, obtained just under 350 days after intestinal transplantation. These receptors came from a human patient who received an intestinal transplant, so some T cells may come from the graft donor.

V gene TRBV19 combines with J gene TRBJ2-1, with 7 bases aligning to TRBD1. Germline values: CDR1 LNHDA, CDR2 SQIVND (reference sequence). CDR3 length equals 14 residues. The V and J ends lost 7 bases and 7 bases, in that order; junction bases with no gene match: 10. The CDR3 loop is CASKTGSSKNEQFF. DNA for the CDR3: TGTGCCAGTAAGACAGGGAGTTCGAAAAATGAGCAGTTCTTC.

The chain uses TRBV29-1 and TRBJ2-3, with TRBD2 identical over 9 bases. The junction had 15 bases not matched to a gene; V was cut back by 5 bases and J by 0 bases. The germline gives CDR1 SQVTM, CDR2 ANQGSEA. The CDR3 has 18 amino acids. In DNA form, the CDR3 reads TGCAGCGTTAACGTGGAAGCGGGGGGTTCCCCGAGCACAGATACGCAGTATTTT. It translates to CSVNVEAGGSPSTDTQYF.

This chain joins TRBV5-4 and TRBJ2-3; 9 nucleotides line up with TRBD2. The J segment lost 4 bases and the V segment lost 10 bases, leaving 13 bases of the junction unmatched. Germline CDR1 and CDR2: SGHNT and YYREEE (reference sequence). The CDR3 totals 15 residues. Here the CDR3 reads CASREGGGGSDTQYF. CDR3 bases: TGTGCCTCACGGGAGGGCGGGGGGGGCTCAGATACGCAGTATTTT.

CDR3 loop: CASSHTGLAGNNEQFF. The CDR3 bases are TGCGCCAGCAGTCACACCGGACTAGCGGGAAACAATGAGCAGTTCTTC. The chain combines TRBV23-1 with TRBJ2-1, with TRBD2 matching over 12 bases. TRBV23-1 has ORF status, its function being uncertain. The CDR3 sequence is 16 residues long. With V trimmed by 3 bases and J by 5 bases, 5 bases remained unmatched.

Written as DNA, the CDR3 is TGTGCCAGCAGCGTAGAGGCTAGAACGCAAGCGGGGTACTTC. This codes for CASSVEARTQAGYF. This chain connects TRBV9 to TRBJ2-7; TRBD2 is a possible D gene (6 bases). This CDR3 has 14 amino acids. Germline-derived CDR1 and CDR2 are SGDLS and YYNGEE. V lost 0 bases, J lost 12 bases, and 19 bases lay in between.

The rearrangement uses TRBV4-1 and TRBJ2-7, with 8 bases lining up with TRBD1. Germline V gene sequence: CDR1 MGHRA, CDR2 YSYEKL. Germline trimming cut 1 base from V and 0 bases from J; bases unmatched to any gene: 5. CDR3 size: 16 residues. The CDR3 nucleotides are TGCGCCAGCAGCCAAGCCGGGACAGGAATCTCCTACGAGCAGTACTTC. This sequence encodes CASSQAGTGISYEQYF.

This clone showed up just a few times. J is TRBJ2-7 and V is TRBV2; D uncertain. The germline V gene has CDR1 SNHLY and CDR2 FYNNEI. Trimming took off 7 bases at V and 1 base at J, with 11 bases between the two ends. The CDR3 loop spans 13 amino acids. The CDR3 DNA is TGTGCCAGCACCGTAAATTTGTCCTACGAGCAGTACTTC. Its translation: CASTVNLSYEQYF. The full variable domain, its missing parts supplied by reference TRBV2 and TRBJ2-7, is EPEVTQTPSHQVTQMGQEVILRCVPISNHLYFYWYRQILGQKVEFLVSFYNNEISEKSEIFDDQFSVERPDGSNFTLKIRSTKLEDSAMYFCASTVNLSYEQYFGPGTRLTVT.

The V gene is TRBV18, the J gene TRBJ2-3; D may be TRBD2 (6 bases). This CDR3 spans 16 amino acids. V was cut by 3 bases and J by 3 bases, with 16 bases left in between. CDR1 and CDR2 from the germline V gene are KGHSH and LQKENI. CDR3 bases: TGTGCCAGCTCACCTAGGATAGCGGTGGGGACAGATACGCAGTATTTT. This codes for CASSPRIAVGTDTQYF.

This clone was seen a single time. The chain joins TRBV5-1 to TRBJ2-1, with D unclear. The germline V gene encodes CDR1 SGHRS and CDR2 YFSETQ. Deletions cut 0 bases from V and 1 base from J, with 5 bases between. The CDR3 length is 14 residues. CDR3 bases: TGCGCCAGCAGCTTGGCGGGTTCCTACAATGAGCAGTTCTTC. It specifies CASSLAGSYNEQFF.

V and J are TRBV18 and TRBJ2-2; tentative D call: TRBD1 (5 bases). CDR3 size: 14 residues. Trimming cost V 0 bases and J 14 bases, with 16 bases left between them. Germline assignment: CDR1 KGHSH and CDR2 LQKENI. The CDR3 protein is CASSPPGQGMILFF. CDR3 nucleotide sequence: TGTGCCAGCTCACCACCCGGGCAGGGTATGATCCTGTTTTTT.

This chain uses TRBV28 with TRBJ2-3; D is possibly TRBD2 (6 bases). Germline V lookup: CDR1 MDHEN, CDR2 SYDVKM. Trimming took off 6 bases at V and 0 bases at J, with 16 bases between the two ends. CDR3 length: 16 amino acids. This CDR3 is CASSRWDSPSTDTQYF. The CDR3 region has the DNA TGTGCCAGCAGCAGGTGGGACTCTCCTAGCACAGATACGCAGTATTTT.

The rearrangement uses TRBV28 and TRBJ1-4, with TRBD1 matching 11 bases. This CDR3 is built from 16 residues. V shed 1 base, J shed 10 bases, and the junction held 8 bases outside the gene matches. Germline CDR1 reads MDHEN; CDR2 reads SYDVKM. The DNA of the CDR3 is TGTGCCAGCAGTTTATCGTTTAGGACAGGGGGCGGAAAACTGTTTTTT. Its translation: CASSLSFRTGGGKLFF.

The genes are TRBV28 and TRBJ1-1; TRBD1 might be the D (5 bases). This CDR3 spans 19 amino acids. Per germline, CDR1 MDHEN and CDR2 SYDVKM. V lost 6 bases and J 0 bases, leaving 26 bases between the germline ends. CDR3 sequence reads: CASRKTRRGPRLLNTEAFF. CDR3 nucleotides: TGTGCCAGCAGGAAAACAAGGAGGGGCCCACGACTTCTGAACACTGAAGCTTTCTTT.

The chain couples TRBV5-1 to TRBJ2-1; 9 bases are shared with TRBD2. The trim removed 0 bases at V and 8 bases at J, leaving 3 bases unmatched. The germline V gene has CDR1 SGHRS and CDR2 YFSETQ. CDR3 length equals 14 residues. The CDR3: CASSLVAGVDEQFF. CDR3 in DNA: TGCGCCAGCAGCTTGGTAGCGGGGGTAGATGAGCAGTTCTTC.

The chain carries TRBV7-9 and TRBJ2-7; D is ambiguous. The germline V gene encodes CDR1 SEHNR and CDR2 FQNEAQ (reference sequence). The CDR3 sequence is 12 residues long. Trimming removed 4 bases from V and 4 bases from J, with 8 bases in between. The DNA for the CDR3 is TGTGCCAGCAGCTGGGCAGGATACGAGCAGTACTTC. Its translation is CASSWAGYEQYF. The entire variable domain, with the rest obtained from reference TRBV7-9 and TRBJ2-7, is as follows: DTGVSQNPRHKITKRGQNVTFRCDPISEHNRLYWYRQTLGQGPEFLTYFQNEAQLEKSRLLSDRFSAERPKGSFSTLEIQRTEQGDSAMYLCASSWAGYEQYFGPGTRLTVT.

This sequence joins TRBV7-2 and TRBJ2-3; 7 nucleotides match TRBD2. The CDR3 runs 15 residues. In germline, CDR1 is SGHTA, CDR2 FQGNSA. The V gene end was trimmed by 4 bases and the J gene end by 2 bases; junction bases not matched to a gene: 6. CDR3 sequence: CASSWWGGDTDTQYF. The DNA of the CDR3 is TGTGCCAGCAGCTGGTGGGGGGGAGACACAGATACGCAGTATTTT. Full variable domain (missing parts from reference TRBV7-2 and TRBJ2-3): GAGVSQSPSNKVTEKGKDVELRCDPISGHTALYWYRQSLGQGLEFLIYFQGNSAPDKSGLPSDRFSAERTGGSVSTLTIQRTQQEDSAVYLCASSWWGGDTDTQYFGPGTRLTVL.

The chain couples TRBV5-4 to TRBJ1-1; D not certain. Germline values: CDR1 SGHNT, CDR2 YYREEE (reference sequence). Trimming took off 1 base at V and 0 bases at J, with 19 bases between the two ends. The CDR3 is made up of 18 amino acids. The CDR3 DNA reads TGTGCCAGCAGCTTGACGAGACACGGCTGGTCGTTGAACACTGAAGCTTTCTTT. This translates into CASSLTRHGWSLNTEAFF. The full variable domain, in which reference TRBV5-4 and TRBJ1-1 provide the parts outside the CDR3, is ETGVTQSPTHLIKTRGQQVTLRCSSQSGHNTVSWYQQALGQGPQFIFQYYREEENGRGNFPPRFSGLQFPNYSSELNVNALELDDSALYLCASSLTRHGWSLNTEAFFGQGTRLTVV.

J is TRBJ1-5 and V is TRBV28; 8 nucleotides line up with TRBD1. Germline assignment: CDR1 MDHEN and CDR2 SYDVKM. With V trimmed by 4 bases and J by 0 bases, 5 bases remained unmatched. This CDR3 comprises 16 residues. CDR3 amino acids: CASSSDRDNSNQPQHF. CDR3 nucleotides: TGTGCCAGCAGTTCGGACAGGGACAATAGCAATCAGCCCCAGCATTTT. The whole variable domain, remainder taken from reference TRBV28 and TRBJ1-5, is DVKVTQSSRYLVKRTGEKVFLECVQDMDHENMFWYRQDPGLGLRLIYFSYDVKMKEKGDIPEGYSVSREKKERFSLILESASTNQTSMYLCASSSDRDNSNQPQHFGDGTRLSIL.

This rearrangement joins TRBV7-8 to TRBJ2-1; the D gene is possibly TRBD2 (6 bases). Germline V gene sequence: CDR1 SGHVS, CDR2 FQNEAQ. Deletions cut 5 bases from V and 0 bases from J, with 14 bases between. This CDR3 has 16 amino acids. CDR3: CASSPGVLSSYNEQFF. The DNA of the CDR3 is TGTGCCAGCAGCCCGGGGGTCCTCAGCTCCTACAATGAGCAGTTCTTC.

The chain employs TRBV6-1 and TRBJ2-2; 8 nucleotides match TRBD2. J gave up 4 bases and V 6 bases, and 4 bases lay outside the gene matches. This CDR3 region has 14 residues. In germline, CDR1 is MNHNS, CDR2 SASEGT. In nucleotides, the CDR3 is TGTGCCAGCAGCGGGGGGGTGGGCACCGGGGAGCTGTTTTTT. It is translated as CASSGGVGTGELFF.

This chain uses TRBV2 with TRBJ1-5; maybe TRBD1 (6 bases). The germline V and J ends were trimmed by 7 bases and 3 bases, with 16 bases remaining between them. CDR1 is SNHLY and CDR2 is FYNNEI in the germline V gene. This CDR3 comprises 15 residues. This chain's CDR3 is CASTEGNRDNQPQHF. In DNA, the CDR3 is TGTGCCAGCACCGAAGGAAACAGGGACAATCAGCCCCAGCATTTT.

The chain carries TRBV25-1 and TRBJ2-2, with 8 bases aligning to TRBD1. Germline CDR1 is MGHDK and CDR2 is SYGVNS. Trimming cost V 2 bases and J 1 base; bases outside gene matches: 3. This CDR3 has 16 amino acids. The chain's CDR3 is CASSEGGTGNTGELFF. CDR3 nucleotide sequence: TGTGCCAGCAGTGAAGGCGGGACAGGGAACACCGGGGAGCTGTTTTTT.

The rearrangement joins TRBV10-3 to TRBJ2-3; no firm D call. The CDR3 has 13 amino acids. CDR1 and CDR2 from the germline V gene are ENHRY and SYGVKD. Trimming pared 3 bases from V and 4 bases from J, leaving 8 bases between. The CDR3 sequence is CAISDGSSDTQYF. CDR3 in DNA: TGTGCCATCAGTGACGGTAGCTCAGATACGCAGTATTTT.

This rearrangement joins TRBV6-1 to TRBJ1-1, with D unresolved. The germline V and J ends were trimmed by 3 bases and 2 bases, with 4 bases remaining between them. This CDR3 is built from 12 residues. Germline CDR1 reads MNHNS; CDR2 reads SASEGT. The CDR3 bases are TGTGCCAGCAGTGATTCTAACACTGAAGCTTTCTTT. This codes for CASSDSNTEAFF.

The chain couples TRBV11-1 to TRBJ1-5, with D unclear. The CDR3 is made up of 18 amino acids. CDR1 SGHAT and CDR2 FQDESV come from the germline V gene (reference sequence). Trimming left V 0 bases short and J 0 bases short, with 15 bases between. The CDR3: CASSLANTSEYSNQPQHF. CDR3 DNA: TGTGCCAGCAGCTTAGCTAACACGAGCGAGTATAGCAATCAGCCCCAGCATTTT.

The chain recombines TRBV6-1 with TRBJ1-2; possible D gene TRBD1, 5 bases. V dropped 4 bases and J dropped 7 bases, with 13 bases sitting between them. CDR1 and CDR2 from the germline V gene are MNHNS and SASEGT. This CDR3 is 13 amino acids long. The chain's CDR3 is CASSGWGGGGYTF. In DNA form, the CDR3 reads TGTGCCAGCAGTGGATGGGGCGGGGGTGGCTACACCTTC.

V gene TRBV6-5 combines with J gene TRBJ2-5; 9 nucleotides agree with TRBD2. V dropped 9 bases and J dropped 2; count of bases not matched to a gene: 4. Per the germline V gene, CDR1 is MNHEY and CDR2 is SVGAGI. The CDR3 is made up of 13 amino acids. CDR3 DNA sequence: TGTGCCAGTAGCGGGGGCTCTCAAGAGACCCAGTACTTC. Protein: CASSGGSQETQYF.

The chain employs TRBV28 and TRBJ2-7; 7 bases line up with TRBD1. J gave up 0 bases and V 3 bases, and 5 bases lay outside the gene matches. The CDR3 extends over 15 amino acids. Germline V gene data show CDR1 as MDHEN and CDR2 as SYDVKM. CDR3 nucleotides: TGTGCCAGCAGTTTGCCGGGACAGTTCTCCTACGAGCAGTACTTC. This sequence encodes CASSLPGQFSYEQYF.

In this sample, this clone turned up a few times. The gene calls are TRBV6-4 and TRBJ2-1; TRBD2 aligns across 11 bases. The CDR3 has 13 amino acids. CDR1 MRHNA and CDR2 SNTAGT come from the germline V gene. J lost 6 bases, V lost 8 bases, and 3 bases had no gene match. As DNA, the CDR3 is TGTGCCAGCCATAGCGGGAGGGCCAATGAGCAGTTCTTC. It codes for CASHSGRANEQFF.

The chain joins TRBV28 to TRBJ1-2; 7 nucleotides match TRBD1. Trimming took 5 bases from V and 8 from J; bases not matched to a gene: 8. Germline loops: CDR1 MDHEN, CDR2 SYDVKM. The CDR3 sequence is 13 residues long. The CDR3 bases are TGTGCCAGCAGTCGCGAACAGGGGAGGGGCTACACCTTC. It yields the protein CASSREQGRGYTF.

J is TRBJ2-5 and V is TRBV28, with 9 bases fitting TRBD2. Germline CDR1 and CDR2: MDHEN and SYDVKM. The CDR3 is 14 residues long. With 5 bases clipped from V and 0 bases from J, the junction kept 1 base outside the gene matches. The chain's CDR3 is CASSLAGNQETQYF. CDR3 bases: TGTGCCAGCAGTCTAGCGGGAAACCAAGAGACCCAGTACTTC.

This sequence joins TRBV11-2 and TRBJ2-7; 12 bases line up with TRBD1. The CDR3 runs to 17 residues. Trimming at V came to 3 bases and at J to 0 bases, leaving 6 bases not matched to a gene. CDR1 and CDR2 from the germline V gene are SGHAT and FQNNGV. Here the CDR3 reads CASSLGTGGLPSYEQYF. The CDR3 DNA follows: TGTGCCAGCAGCTTGGGGACAGGGGGCCTCCCCTCCTACGAGCAGTACTTC.